Following are 18 T cell receptor beta chains from one sample sequenced in a study of blood T cell repertoires in COVID-19. Some clones are missing from TCRdb's copy, which holds only in-frame ones; the method was immunoSEQ multiplex PCR. The sample shows about 150,000 clones, roughly 80% of them seen only once. The sample comprised peripheral blood. Every receptor here comes from a woman aged 55 to 70 with acute or convalescent COVID-19.

The chain has TRBV27 and TRBJ1-5; 9 bases map to TRBD1. V shed 2 bases, J shed 0 bases, and the junction held 8 bases outside the gene matches. Germline CDR1 is MNHEY and CDR2 is SMNVEV (reference sequence). This CDR3 is 18 amino acids long. The CDR3 DNA reads TGTGCCAGCAGTTTAGGGGACAGGGACCAGAATAGCAATCAGCCCCAGCATTTT. Translated: CASSLGDRDQNSNQPQHF.

On this clone itself: The same CDR3 arises from other DNA sequences in this sample as well. This chain uses TRBV10-3 with TRBJ1-1, with D possibly being TRBD1 (6 bases). Germline V CDR1 and CDR2: ENHRY, SYGVKD. The CDR3 has 13 residues. Trimming left V 5 bases short and J 1 base short, with 8 bases between. CDR3 sequence reads: CAISPTGNTEAFF. DNA for the CDR3: TGTGCCATCAGTCCGACAGGGAACACTGAAGCTTTCTTT.

V is TRBV7-3 and J is TRBJ2-7, with 10 positions matching TRBD2. Trimming took 4 bases from V and 3 from J; bases not matched to a gene: 3. CDR1 SGHTA and CDR2 FQGTGA come from the germline V gene. The CDR3 spans 14 residues. The CDR3, as DNA: TGTGCCAGCAGCTACACTAGCGGGGACTACGAGCAGTACTTC. Translation: CASSYTSGDYEQYF.

The V call is TRBV7-9, the J call TRBJ2-3; TRBD2 aligns across 14 bases. This CDR3 spans 15 amino acids. Losses at the gene ends were 5 bases for V and 5 bases for J; bases not matched to a gene: 3. Germline CDR1 reads SEHNR; CDR2 reads FQNEAQ (reference sequence). The CDR3 DNA reads as TGTGCCAGCAGCAAGACTAGCGGGGGGGTAGATACGCAGTATTTT. Translation gives CASSKTSGGVDTQYF.

The chain has TRBV19 and TRBJ2-1, with 10 bases fitting TRBD1. Germline assignment: CDR1 LNHDA and CDR2 SQIVND (reference sequence). The J segment lost 10 bases and the V segment lost 3 bases, leaving 9 bases of the junction unmatched. The CDR3 has 15 residues. The CDR3 here is CASSIQGQGRGEQFF. For the CDR3, the DNA is TGTGCCAGTAGTATTCAGGGACAGGGGAGAGGCGAGCAGTTCTTC. Full variable domain (missing parts from reference TRBV19 and TRBJ2-1): DGGITQSPKYLFRKEGQNVTLSCEQNLNHDAMYWYRQDPGQGLRLIYYSQIVNDFQKGDIAEGYSVSREKKESFPLTVTSAQKNPTAFYLCASSIQGQGRGEQFFGPGTRLTVL.

J is TRBJ1-1 and V is TRBV3-1 (or the pseudogene TRBV3-2); perhaps TRBD1 as D (6 bases). CDR1 is LGHDT and CDR2 is YNNKEL in the germline V gene (reference sequence). The V end lost 0 bases, the J end lost 10 bases, and 12 bases lay between the germline ends. This CDR3 is built from 13 residues. The CDR3 here is CASSQERRGGAFF. The CDR3 bases are TGTGCCAGCAGCCAAGAGCGTAGAGGGGGAGCTTTCTTT.

V usage is TRBV19 and J usage is TRBJ1-2; D might be TRBD1 (6 bases). Germline V lookup: CDR1 LNHDA, CDR2 SQIVND (reference sequence). The V end lost 5 bases, the J end lost 5 bases, and 18 bases lay between the germline ends. The CDR3 loop spans 15 amino acids. This CDR3 reads CASSPSDSLGYGYTF. The CDR3 DNA follows: TGTGCCAGTAGTCCTTCGGACAGCCTGGGTTATGGCTACACCTTC.

V and J are TRBV18 and TRBJ2-3; a possible D gene is TRBD1 (6 bases). Germline CDR1 reads KGHSH; CDR2 reads LQKENI. This CDR3 has 15 residues. The V gene lost 0 bases and the J gene lost 2 bases, with 9 bases spanning the gap. CDR3 amino acids: CASSPPTGYTDTQYF. The CDR3 nucleotides are TGTGCCAGCTCACCACCTACAGGGTACACAGATACGCAGTATTTT.

The chain links TRBV24-1 to TRBJ1-4; 7 bases are a match to TRBD1. CDR3 length: 18 residues. The germline CDR1 and CDR2 sequences are KGHDR and SFDVKD. V trimming: 4 bases; J trimming: 1 base; junction bases outside the gene matches: 11. The DNA for the CDR3 is TGTGCCACCAGTGACTCTGGACAGGCCGGTTTAACTAATGAAAAACTGTTTTTT. Translating gives CATSDSGQAGLTNEKLFF.

The chain has TRBV18 and TRBJ1-1; D is ambiguous. Trimming pared 4 bases from V and 7 bases from J, leaving 19 bases between. Looked up from germline, CDR1 is KGHSH and CDR2 is LQKENI. This CDR3 comprises 15 residues. CDR3 loop: CASSHPTQTHIEAFF. For the CDR3, the DNA is TGTGCCAGCTCACACCCGACACAAACCCATATTGAAGCTTTCTTT.

The V and J genes are TRBV12-5 and TRBJ2-5, with 9 positions matching TRBD2. The J segment lost 5 bases and the V segment lost 4 bases, leaving 8 bases of the junction unmatched. This CDR3 region has 15 residues. Per the germline V gene, CDR1 is LGHNT and CDR2 is FRNRAP. CDR3 residues: CASGSAGLAGETQYF. The CDR3 DNA reads TGTGCTAGTGGTTCCGCGGGACTAGCTGGGGAGACCCAGTACTTC.

The chain has TRBV4-1 and TRBJ1-2, with D unclear. Germline V gene data show CDR1 as MGHRA and CDR2 as YSYEKL. The CDR3 has 15 residues. V lost 3 bases and J 8 bases, leaving 19 bases between the germline ends. The CDR3 reads CASSQSTSGVGGYTF. CDR3 DNA: TGCGCCAGCAGCCAGAGCACCAGCGGGGTGGGGGGCTACACCTTC.

The rearrangement links TRBV5-1 to TRBJ1-2; no clear D gene. The CDR3 sequence is 14 residues long. V was trimmed by 0 bases and J by 5 bases, leaving 11 bases between them. Germline CDR1 reads SGHRS; CDR2 reads YFSETQ. Written as DNA, the CDR3 is TGCGCCAGCAGCTTGGACCCTACAGCTTATGGCTACACCTTC. Protein sequence: CASSLDPTAYGYTF.

The chain combines TRBV6-6 with TRBJ1-2; D may be TRBD1 (5 bases). Germline loops: CDR1 MNHNY, CDR2 SVGAGI (reference sequence). The CDR3 spans 14 residues. V lost 7 bases, J lost 4 bases, and 16 bases lay in between. CDR3 DNA sequence: TGTGCCAGCACTTTGGCGGGGCGAATCTATGGCTACACCTTC. This codes for CASTLAGRIYGYTF.

J is TRBJ2-5 and V is TRBV7-9; TRBD1 aligns across 10 bases. The CDR3 runs to 15 residues. Germline CDR1 reads SEHNR; CDR2 reads FQNEAQ (reference sequence). J was trimmed by 6 bases and V by 1 base; bases with no gene match: 5. CDR3 amino acids: CASSLGGQGMKTQYF. The CDR3 bases are TGTGCCAGCAGCTTAGGGGGACAGGGGATGAAGACCCAGTACTTC. Complete variable domain (other parts from reference TRBV7-9 and TRBJ2-5): DTGVSQNPRHKITKRGQNVTFRCDPISEHNRLYWYRQTLGQGPEFLTYFQNEAQLEKSRLLSDRFSAERPKGSFSTLEIQRTEQGDSAMYLCASSLGGQGMKTQYFGPGTRLLVL.

The chain employs TRBV5-1 and TRBJ1-5, with 8 bases fitting TRBD1. The CDR3 is made up of 15 amino acids. Germline V CDR1 and CDR2: SGHRS, YFSETQ. The ends lost 4 bases at V and 7 bases at J; junction bases unmatched: 10. This CDR3 is CASSGVGQGNQPQHF. DNA for the CDR3: TGCGCCAGCAGCGGAGTTGGACAGGGTAACCAGCCCCAGCATTTT.

The chain carries TRBV18 and TRBJ1-1; maybe TRBD1 (5 bases). The germline V and J ends were trimmed by 3 bases and 3 bases, with 17 bases remaining between them. The CDR3 contains 16 residues. From germline, CDR1 is KGHSH and CDR2 LQKENI. In DNA form, the CDR3 reads TGTGCCAGCTCACCCCAGGGCGGCGGTGCTGACACTGAAGCTTTCTTT. Protein: CASSPQGGGADTEAFF.

V is TRBV3-1 (or the pseudogene TRBV3-2) and J is TRBJ2-3; D might be TRBD2 (5 bases). The V gene lost 0 bases and the J gene lost 2 bases, with 9 bases spanning the gap. CDR3 length equals 15 residues. CDR1 and CDR2 from the germline V gene are LGHDT and YNNKEL (reference sequence). The CDR3, as DNA: TGTGCCAGCAGCCAAGAATTCGGGAACACAGATACGCAGTATTTT. Amino acids: CASSQEFGNTDTQYF.